A single sample gave rise to the 11 T cell receptor beta chains below, sequenced in a study of shared clonotypes between healthy human individuals. Data came from immunoSEQ multiplex PCR; TCRdb stores just in-frame clones and leaves some out. The sample includes approximately 350,000 clones, less than 85% seen only once; the top ten take about a tenth. Sample: memory CD4+ T cells sorted from blood. As to subset: CD45RA-negative fraction. The receptors here all came from a man aged 25-45 years in good health.

Details on this clone: At one of its ends the junction is not consistent with the germline gene, which may arise from a read error. The V and J genes are TRBV6-1 and TRBJ1-3; D gene unclear. Germline CDR1 and CDR2: MNHNS and SASEGT. This CDR3 is 14 amino acids long. The CDR3 DNA reads TGTGCCAGCAATGAAAGGCCCTCTGGAAACACCATATATTTT. Translated, it gives CASNERPSGNTIYF.

This clone was counted a few times. The sample contains more than one DNA sequence encoding this CDR3. The V call is TRBV5-1, the J call TRBJ1-1, with a possible D match to TRBD1 (5 bases). Looked up from germline, CDR1 is SGHRS and CDR2 is YFSETQ. The CDR3 loop spans 15 amino acids. V lost 1 base to trimming and J lost 2 bases, with 12 bases between them. DNA of the CDR3: TGCGCCAGCAGCTTGCGGGGCAGAACAAACACTGAAGCTTTCTTT. This gives the protein CASSLRGRTNTEAFF.

As for this clone: This sample also contains other DNA sequences that code for the same CDR3. Written as DNA, the CDR3 is TGTGCCAGCTCACCAGGGACAGGGGATACCGGGGAGCTGTTTTTT. Amino acids: CASSPGTGDTGELFF. The chain recombines TRBV18 with TRBJ2-2; 10 bases agree with TRBD1. This CDR3 is built from 15 residues. Germline V CDR1 and CDR2: KGHSH, LQKENI. Losses at the gene ends were 2 bases for V and 5 bases for J; bases not matched to a gene: 2. Variable domain in full (rest from reference TRBV18 and TRBJ2-2): NAGVMQNPRHLVRRRGQEARLRCSPMKGHSHVYWYRQLPEEGLKFMVYLQKENIIDESGMPKERFSAEFPKEGPSILRIQQVVRGDSAAYFCASSPGTGDTGELFFGEGSRLTVL.

The CDR3 nucleotides read TGTGCCAGTAGTATTGGACTCATTCCGAACATTCAGTACTTC. Translation: CASSIGLIPNIQYF. V is TRBV19 and J is TRBJ2-4; the D gene is possibly TRBD2 (5 bases). Germline CDR1 is LNHDA and CDR2 is SQIVND (reference sequence). The CDR3 has 14 residues. Trimming removed 3 bases at V and 7 bases at J, with 13 bases between.

This clone was seen just once. The gene calls are TRBV5-5 and TRBJ2-3, with D uncertain. Germline loops: CDR1 SGHKS, CDR2 YYEKEE (reference sequence). This CDR3 region has 18 residues. V gave up 0 bases and J gave up 0 bases, with 17 bases separating them. CDR3 region: CASSLGPPSDTSTDTQYF. CDR3 nucleotides: TGTGCCAGCAGCTTGGGGCCACCGTCAGATACTAGCACAGATACGCAGTATTTT.

V is TRBV15 and J is TRBJ2-5; D is perhaps TRBD1 (6 bases). The germline V gene encodes CDR1 LNHNV and CDR2 YYDKDF (reference sequence). V lost 3 bases and J 5 bases, leaving 10 bases between the germline ends. This CDR3 comprises 13 residues. The CDR3 here is CATSRMQGETQYF. CDR3 DNA: TGTGCCACCAGCAGGATGCAGGGGGAGACCCAGTACTTC.

V and J are TRBV11-2 and TRBJ2-3; 8 positions agree with TRBD1. Per the germline V gene, CDR1 is SGHAT and CDR2 is FQNNGV. Trimming took 4 bases from V and 1 from J; bases not matched to a gene: 13. The CDR3 runs to 18 residues. The CDR3 loop is CASSSPLGTGWGTDTQYF. The CDR3 nucleotides are TGTGCCAGCAGCTCGCCCCTGGGGACAGGATGGGGCACAGATACGCAGTATTTT.

This chain links TRBV6-5 with TRBJ2-7; the match to TRBD1 covers 8 bases. The V segment lost 6 bases and the J segment 6 bases; nucleotides outside the gene matches: 10. Germline CDR1 and CDR2: MNHEY and SVGAGI. The CDR3 extends over 14 amino acids. For the CDR3, the DNA is TGTGCCAGCAGGCCCGGGACAGGCTCACGCGAGCAGTACTTC. Residues: CASRPGTGSREQYF.

This clone came up a few times. The rearrangement joins TRBV5-1 to TRBJ2-2, with D perhaps matching TRBD1 (6 bases). CDR1 and CDR2 from the germline V gene are SGHRS and YFSETQ. The CDR3 runs to 13 residues. The V end was cut by 4 bases, the J end by 7 bases, with 11 bases between. CDR3 amino acids: CASSEQGHGELFF. The DNA for the CDR3 is TGCGCCAGCAGCGAACAGGGTCACGGGGAGCTGTTTTTT.

The chain joins TRBV7-9 to TRBJ2-7; perhaps TRBD2 as D (7 bases). CDR3 length: 16 amino acids. V shed 5 bases and J shed 3 bases, with 20 bases lying between them. The germline V gene encodes CDR1 SEHNR and CDR2 FQNEAQ (reference sequence). CDR3 residues: CASSLSRGGGFYEQYF. The CDR3, as DNA: TGTGCCAGCAGCCTCTCACGAGGGGGGGGATTCTACGAGCAGTACTTC.

This clone was recorded once. The gene calls are TRBV2 and TRBJ2-7; the D call may be TRBD1 or TRBD2 (5 bases each). CDR3 length: 12 amino acids. Germline CDR1 is SNHLY and CDR2 is FYNNEI. V was clipped by 7 bases and J by 5 bases, with 12 bases between them. The CDR3 loop is CASMGDGHEQYF. In DNA form, the CDR3 reads TGTGCCAGCATGGGGGACGGTCACGAGCAGTACTTC.